This entry concerns a single TCR beta chain. The target antigen is unknown. Data came from immunoSEQ multiplex PCR; TCRdb stores just in-frame clones and leaves some out. Found here are roughly 100,000 clones, 85% to 95% of them singletons; the top ten hold approximately 2%. Time point in this sample: cycle 4 day 1 (C4D1), after 5 to 7 weeks of nivolumab. Every single patient, without exception, relapsed after autologous stem cell transplantation, and brentuximab vedotin exposure varied. These data are taken from a study of PD-1 blockade in classical Hodgkin lymphoma. The CDR3 is 13 residues long. Trimming left V 8 bases short and J 4 bases short, with 14 bases between. CDR1 and CDR2 from the germline V gene are LNHDA and SQIVND (reference sequence). Study outcomes and limitations: The study found that TCR diversity rose significantly by C4D1 in CD4+ but not CD8+ cells.

This sequence joins TRBV19 and TRBJ1-1; D gene uncertain. This TCR was sampled from a human donor with classical Hodgkin lymphoma. Sequenced here: peripheral blood mononuclear cells (PBMCs), sampled before the fourth cycle of nivolumab. The CDR3 protein is CASSWTERTEAFF. CDR3 DNA sequence: TGTGCCAGTTCTTGGACGGAGCGCACTGAAGCTTTCTTT.